This TCR beta chain comes out of a study of T cell repertoires in cytomegalovirus infection. On the study more broadly: Public TCR beta signatures provided an indication of both CMV infection and a matching HLA type. Findings and caveats of the study: In two of eight donors, the top clonotype was HLA-C-restricted CMV-specific. CMV carriers with the relevant HLA were identified by cumulative public TCR beta family frequency.

Trimming stripped 0 bases from V and 6 bases from J, with 15 bases between. This CDR3 is 16 amino acids long. CDR1 and CDR2 (germline): LGHDT, YNNKEL (reference sequence). This clonotype has just a few counts. Its matching antigen is unknown. MiXCR was run by TCRdb on the reads, yielding one entry per CDR3 protein. There are 740,000 or so distinct CDR3 sequences in the sample; 35% occur only once, and around 2.8% lies in the top ten. The sequenced sample was PBMCs. This rearrangement joins TRBV3-1 to TRBJ2-4, with D tentatively TRBD1 (6 bases). The sequence was obtained from a human donor in good health (CMV status not recorded). Some clones in this sample may be carry-over from other donors' samples. CDR3 in amino acids: CASSQDSTGFLNIQYF. The CDR3 DNA is TGTGCCAGCAGCCAAGATTCGACAGGTTTTTTAAACATTCAGTACTTC.